The 31 T cell receptor beta chains listed next were all sequenced from one sample in a study of human T cells and chemical hapten exposure listed by TCRdb under 2021. Taken with the paper, the label for time point translates to: patch test 1, 2 weeks after DPC sensitization. The sample's treatment or condition label is to be understood as: therapeutic diphenylcyclopropenone sensitization with weekly scalp DPC. The library was generated by RACE. TCRdb shows the sequencer as NextSeq 500. The raw public data were reprocessed by TCRdb itself: fastp quality trimming at Q25, MiXCR clonotype calling, in-frame beta chains only. Every distinct CDR3 protein forms one entry, paired with its most common genes and DNA. This sample gives 80,000 or so distinct CDR3 sequences in total; about 10% of them show up just once. Of the sample, roughly 4% falls within the top ten clones. The specimen was whole blood, collected in connection with sensitization to the hapten diphenylcyclopropenone (DPC). The origin of the receptors is a woman aged 50 to 65 with alopecia areata. Some clones in this sample may be carry-over from other donors' samples.

This clonotype was picked up many times. The chain joins TRBV7-6 to TRBJ2-2, with D maybe TRBD1 (6 bases). V was pared by 5 bases and J by 2 bases, with 9 bases between. This CDR3 has 14 amino acids. Germline V gene data show CDR1 as SGHVS and CDR2 as FNYEAQ. For the CDR3, the DNA is TGTGCCAGCAGCCCGGACAGTAACACCGGGGAGCTGTTTTTT. It encodes CASSPDSNTGELFF.

The rearrangement joins TRBV11-2 to TRBJ2-5; perhaps TRBD2 as D (5 bases). The V end lost 0 bases, the J end lost 4 bases, and 9 bases lay between the germline ends. In germline, CDR1 is SGHAT, CDR2 FQNNGV. This CDR3 is built from 14 residues. The CDR3 coding sequence is TGTGCCAGCAGCTTAGACAGCCGGGGAGAGACCCAGTACTTC. Translated, it gives CASSLDSRGETQYF.

The chain combines TRBV28 with TRBJ2-3, with a possible D match to TRBD1 (5 bases). The V gene lost 6 bases and the J gene lost 1 base, with 14 bases spanning the gap. The V gene's germline CDR1 is MDHEN and CDR2 SYDVKM. The CDR3 runs to 15 residues. CDR3 DNA sequence: TGTGCCAGCAGCCCCTCATTCAGGGGCACAGATACGCAGTATTTT. It translates to CASSPSFRGTDTQYF.

The chain employs TRBV20-1 and TRBJ2-6, with D tentatively TRBD1 or TRBD2 (5 bases each). V lost 5 bases, J lost 3 bases, and 8 bases lay in between. The CDR3 contains 13 residues. Germline V CDR1 and CDR2: DFQATT, SNEGSKA (reference sequence). The CDR3 DNA follows: TGCAGTGCTGAGGGGCGTGGGGCCAACGTCCTGACTTTC. Translated, it gives CSAEGRGANVLTF.

This chain uses TRBV5-6 with TRBJ2-4, with D unresolved. CDR1 is SGHDT and CDR2 is YYEEEE in the germline V gene. Trimming removed 4 bases at V and 8 bases at J, with 13 bases between. The CDR3 is made up of 13 amino acids. CDR3 residues: CASSPPLFDIQYF. In DNA, the CDR3 is TGTGCCAGCAGCCCCCCCCTATTTGACATTCAGTACTTC.

In this sample, this clonotype turned up many times. This chain links TRBV29-1 with TRBJ1-2; D not resolved. V lost 1 base and J 4 bases, leaving 10 bases between the germline ends. The CDR3 extends over 13 amino acids. Germline-derived CDR1 and CDR2 are SQVTM and ANQGSEA. In nucleotides, the CDR3 is TGCAGCGTTGAAGGGCTGGCTAGCTATGGCTACACCTTC. It is translated as CSVEGLASYGYTF.

The CDR3, as DNA: TGCAGCGTTGCCAGGGGAGAGGGCACTGAAGCTTTCTTT. Translation gives CSVARGEGTEAFF. The rearrangement uses TRBV29-1 and TRBJ1-1; tentative D call: TRBD1 (6 bases). The germline CDR1 and CDR2 sequences are SQVTM and ANQGSEA. The V gene lost 4 bases and the J gene lost 4 bases, with 13 bases spanning the gap. The CDR3 has 13 amino acids.

In this sample, this clonotype turned up once. V and J are TRBV15 and TRBJ2-3; tentatively, D is TRBD1 (5 bases). Trimming pared 1 base from V and 1 base from J, leaving 6 bases between. Germline CDR1 is LNHNV and CDR2 is YYDKDF (reference sequence). CDR3 length: 14 residues. The DNA of the CDR3 is TGTGCCACCAGCAGAGGGACACGCACAGATACGCAGTATTTT. This codes for CATSRGTRTDTQYF.

Only a few counts were recorded for this clonotype. V usage is TRBV20-1 and J usage is TRBJ2-5; a weak D match, TRBD2 (5 bases). The V gene's germline CDR1 is DFQATT and CDR2 SNEGSKA (reference sequence). CDR3 size: 12 residues. Between the trimmed V and J ends, which lost 7 bases and 1 base, there was a span of 10 bases. For the CDR3, the DNA is TGCAGTGTGTGGAGGCTCCAAGAGACCCAGTACTTC. It is translated as CSVWRLQETQYF.

The table lists this clonotype with many counts. This chain uses TRBV2 with TRBJ1-3; 7 nucleotides agree with TRBD1. The trim removed 4 bases at V and 9 bases at J, leaving 3 bases unmatched. The V gene's germline CDR1 is SNHLY and CDR2 FYNNEI. CDR3 length: 12 residues. Here the CDR3 DNA reads TGTGCCAGCAGTGTACAGGGGATCACCATATATTTT. It yields the protein CASSVQGITIYF.

This clonotype has ten or more counts. The chain combines TRBV5-1 with TRBJ1-2; D is perhaps TRBD1 (6 bases). CDR1 is SGHRS, CDR2 YFSETQ, per germline. V lost 3 bases and J lost 8, with 20 bases in between. The CDR3 spans 15 residues. Here the CDR3 DNA reads TGCGCCAGCAGCTGGGGTCCCGGACAGCCGACGGGCTACACCTTC. Translation: CASSWGPGQPTGYTF.

This clonotype has a handful of counts. The gene calls are TRBV7-2 and TRBJ2-2; D gene unclear. Germline-derived CDR1 and CDR2 are SGHTA and FQGNSA. This CDR3 contains 15 residues. V was cut by 5 bases and J by 7 bases, with 17 bases left in between. The CDR3 here is CASSPGHARNGELFF. CDR3 DNA: TGTGCCAGCAGCCCCGGGCATGCGAGAAACGGGGAGCTGTTTTTT.

This clonotype was picked up many times. The rearrangement links TRBV14 to TRBJ2-3; 9 bases match TRBD2. Germline values: CDR1 SGHDN, CDR2 FVKESK. The CDR3 consists of 15 residues. J was trimmed by 4 bases and V by 4 bases; bases with no gene match: 6. The CDR3, as DNA: TGTGCCAGCAGCCTAGGACTAGCGAGGGCAGATACGCAGTATTTT. It translates to CASSLGLARADTQYF.

A few counts support this clonotype. V gene TRBV3-1 combines with J gene TRBJ2-1; TRBD2 matches 10 bases. The junction had 12 bases not matched to a gene; V was cut back by 4 bases and J by 3 bases. This CDR3 has 18 residues. Germline lookup yields CDR1 LGHDT and CDR2 YNNKEL (reference sequence). CDR3 region: CASSPQGTSGVLYNEQFF. Written as DNA, the CDR3 is TGTGCCAGCAGCCCACAAGGAACTAGCGGGGTGCTCTACAATGAGCAGTTCTTC.

This clonotype was seen repeatedly, ten times or more. J is TRBJ2-3 and V is TRBV7-2; D uncertain. V lost 0 bases and J 3 bases, leaving 10 bases between the germline ends. This CDR3 has 15 residues. From germline, CDR1 is SGHTA and CDR2 FQGNSA. The DNA of the CDR3 is TGTGCCAGCAGCTTAGCTTGGAGAAGGACAGATACGCAGTATTTT. Amino acids: CASSLAWRRTDTQYF.

This clonotype was observed a few times. The chain joins TRBV7-9 to TRBJ2-7; the match to TRBD2 covers 9 bases. Trimming at V came to 1 base and at J to 3 bases, leaving 7 bases not matched to a gene. The CDR3 contains 16 residues. Germline V CDR1 and CDR2: SEHNR, FQNEAQ (reference sequence). CDR3 nucleotides: TGTGCCAGCAGCTTAGAAGGTAGCGGGGGCCTCTACGAGCAGTACTTC. Translated: CASSLEGSGGLYEQYF.

In its sample, this clonotype was seen many times. The V and J genes are TRBV29-1 and TRBJ1-4; 10 bases are a match to TRBD1. J gave up 6 bases and V 4 bases, and 5 bases lay outside the gene matches. Germline V lookup: CDR1 SQVTM, CDR2 ANQGSEA. This CDR3 has 14 residues. The CDR3 reads CSVVTGGLYEKLFF. In DNA, the CDR3 is TGCAGCGTTGTGACAGGGGGCTTGTATGAAAAACTGTTTTTT. Filled out from reference TRBV29-1 and TRBJ1-4, the complete variable domain reads SAVISQKPSRDICQRGTSLTIQCQVDSQVTMMFWYRQQPGQSLTLIATANQGSEATYESGFVIDKFPISRPNLTFSTLTVSNMSPEDSSIYLCSVVTGGLYEKLFFGSGTQLSVL.

V and J are TRBV29-1 and TRBJ2-5; tentative D call: TRBD2 (5 bases). Germline CDR1 reads SQVTM; CDR2 reads ANQGSEA. The CDR3 is made up of 16 amino acids. V was cut by 5 bases and J by 0 bases, with 19 bases left in between. As DNA, the CDR3 is TGCAGCGTTTTCCGCTTTTCTAGCAGAAACCAAGAGACCCAGTACTTC. This gives the protein CSVFRFSSRNQETQYF.

This clonotype was counted between two and nine times. The chain couples TRBV20-1 to TRBJ2-1; the match to TRBD1 covers 10 bases. V was clipped by 6 bases and J by 9 bases; unmatched bases: 11. The CDR3 runs to 14 residues. CDR1 and CDR2 from the germline V gene are DFQATT and SNEGSKA (reference sequence). CDR3 DNA sequence: TGCAGTGCCGGGACAGGGGCTTCGCAAGGTGAGCAGTTCTTC. Translating it yields CSAGTGASQGEQFF.

This clonotype came up a few times. This chain links TRBV4-3 with TRBJ1-3, with D possibly matching TRBD1 (6 bases). Trimming removed 6 bases from V and 0 bases from J, with 9 bases in between. This CDR3 is 14 amino acids long. Germline V gives CDR1 LGHNA, CDR2 YSLEER. This chain's CDR3 is CASSQQGSGNTIYF. The DNA of the CDR3 is TGCGCCAGCAGTCAACAGGGCTCTGGAAACACCATATATTTT.

The genes are TRBV7-2 and TRBJ2-7, with 8 bases matching TRBD1. After removal of 5 bases from V and 3 bases from J, the junction contained 6 bases not matched to a gene. CDR3 length equals 14 residues. Germline V lookup: CDR1 SGHTA, CDR2 FQGNSA. The CDR3 DNA follows: TGTGCCAGCAGCCCCCGGACAGGGATCTACGAGCAGTACTTC. Translated: CASSPRTGIYEQYF.

This clonotype was detected a few times. The chain is built from TRBV4-2 and TRBJ1-6, with 9 positions matching TRBD1. V trimming: 0 bases; J trimming: 6 bases; junction bases outside the gene matches: 6. The CDR3 has 17 amino acids. From germline, CDR1 is LGHNA and CDR2 YNFKEQ. The CDR3 loop reads CASSQDWWDRVNSPLHF. CDR3 DNA sequence: TGTGCCAGCAGCCAAGATTGGTGGGACAGGGTTAATTCACCCCTCCACTTT.

This clonotype has more than one count but fewer than ten. J is TRBJ2-7 and V is TRBV27; 10 bases are shared with TRBD2. Germline V CDR1 and CDR2: MNHEY, SMNVEV (reference sequence). J lost 4 bases, V lost 6 bases, and 9 bases had no gene match. There are 15 residues in the CDR3. CDR3 in amino acids: CASSRSSGSGYEQYF. DNA of the CDR3: TGTGCCAGCAGCCGCTCTAGCGGGAGCGGGTACGAGCAGTACTTC.

In its sample, this clonotype was seen many times. In DNA, the CDR3 is TGCAGTGCTTCCCAGGGTGGTCCCCGTACTGAAGCTTTCTTT. This gives the protein CSASQGGPRTEAFF. The genes are TRBV20-1 and TRBJ1-1, with D perhaps matching TRBD1 (5 bases). Germline V CDR1 and CDR2: DFQATT, SNEGSKA (reference sequence). The germline V and J ends were trimmed by 5 bases and 5 bases, with 18 bases remaining between them. The CDR3 loop spans 14 amino acids.

The J gene is TRBJ1-5, the V gene TRBV2; D is uncertain. The CDR3 consists of 13 residues. Trimming removed 4 bases from V and 7 bases from J, with 11 bases in between. Germline V gene lookup returns CDR1 SNHLY and CDR2 FYNNEI. Here the CDR3 DNA reads TGTGCCAGCAGTGGCCAGGCATCCCAGCCCCAGCATTTT. Its protein product is CASSGQASQPQHF.

This clonotype was counted only a few times. This rearrangement joins TRBV29-1 to TRBJ1-5, with D possibly TRBD1 on 5 matching bases. With 4 bases removed from V and 3 bases from J, the gap between germline ends came to 13 bases. Germline V gene data show CDR1 as SQVTM and CDR2 as ANQGSEA. The CDR3 consists of 14 residues. This CDR3 is CSVVEDNPNQPQHF. CDR3 DNA: TGCAGCGTTGTCGAGGACAATCCCAATCAGCCCCAGCATTTT. The full variable domain, with the rest looked up from reference TRBV29-1 and TRBJ1-5, is SAVISQKPSRDICQRGTSLTIQCQVDSQVTMMFWYRQQPGQSLTLIATANQGSEATYESGFVIDKFPISRPNLTFSTLTVSNMSPEDSSIYLCSVVEDNPNQPQHFGDGTRLSIL.

This clonotype was seen repeatedly, ten times or more. The V gene is TRBV18, the J gene TRBJ2-1; D unclear. Germline CDR1 and CDR2: KGHSH and LQKENI. The CDR3 totals 11 residues. Trimming cost V 4 bases and J 6 bases, with 4 bases left between them. CDR3 coding DNA: TGTGCCAGCTCACTCGCCAATGAGCAGTTCTTC. Protein product: CASSLANEQFF.

This clonotype has more than one count but fewer than ten. The V gene is TRBV7-9, the J gene TRBJ2-3; TRBD1 matches 8 bases. The V gene's germline CDR1 is SEHNR and CDR2 FQNEAQ (reference sequence). V shed 1 base and J 6 bases; nucleotides not matched to a gene: 9. This CDR3 has 16 residues. CDR3 region: CASSLEAGGAPDTQYF. The CDR3 DNA is TGTGCCAGCAGCTTAGAGGCAGGGGGCGCCCCGGATACGCAGTATTTT.

This clonotype was counted only a few times. V gene TRBV18 combines with J gene TRBJ1-5; unclear D gene. This CDR3 has 15 amino acids. CDR1 is KGHSH and CDR2 is LQKENI in the germline V gene. The V and J ends lost 3 bases and 1 base respectively, with 10 bases between them. CDR3 in DNA: TGTGCCAGCTCACCCGGACGGGTGAGCAATCAGCCCCAGCATTTT. This codes for CASSPGRVSNQPQHF. The full variable domain, with the rest looked up from reference TRBV18 and TRBJ1-5, is NAGVMQNPRHLVRRRGQEARLRCSPMKGHSHVYWYRQLPEEGLKFMVYLQKENIIDESGMPKERFSAEFPKEGPSILRIQQVVRGDSAAYFCASSPGRVSNQPQHFGDGTRLSIL.

V gene TRBV7-2 combines with J gene TRBJ1-2, with no clear D. Between the trimmed V and J ends, which lost 1 base and 4 bases, there was a span of 10 bases. The CDR3 has 14 residues. Per germline, CDR1 SGHTA and CDR2 FQGNSA. The CDR3 nucleotides read TGTGCCAGCAGCTTAGACAGAAACACCTATGGCTACACCTTC. Encoded protein: CASSLDRNTYGYTF.

This clonotype was counted many times. The chain uses TRBV18 and TRBJ1-5; D remains unclear. V was shortened by 3 bases and J by 1 base, with 7 bases between the two germline ends. Per the germline V gene, CDR1 is KGHSH and CDR2 is LQKENI. The CDR3 runs to 14 residues. The CDR3: CASSPPGSNQPQHF. DNA of the CDR3: TGTGCCAGCTCACCCCCGGGCAGCAATCAGCCCCAGCATTTT.